These 28 T cell receptor beta chains share one sample of origin, sequenced in a study of PD-L1 blockade in urothelial cancer. Libraries were prepared by immunoSEQ multiplex PCR; TCRdb keeps only in-frame clonotypes and omits some of them. Of roughly 120,000 clones in the sample, around 89% were seen once. Stated time point: peripheral blood 6 weeks after treatment start. Sequenced material: PBMCs, taken around atezolizumab (anti-PD-L1) treatment. All receptors derive from a man in his 60s with urothelial cancer.

V gene TRBV5-1 combines with J gene TRBJ2-7, with TRBD2 matching 10 bases. Germline-derived CDR1 and CDR2 are SGHRS and YFSETQ. V lost 0 bases, J lost 7 bases, and 7 bases stayed unmatched. The CDR3 is made up of 15 amino acids. CDR3 DNA sequence: TGCGCCAGCAGCTTGGGGGCTAGCGGGAGTGGTGAGCAGTACTTC. Translating it yields CASSLGASGSGEQYF.

This chain joins TRBV10-3 and TRBJ2-7; D gene ambiguous. The CDR3 runs 12 residues. The V and J ends lost 4 bases and 5 bases respectively, with 9 bases between them. Germline CDR1 ENHRY, CDR2 SYGVKD. CDR3 protein: CAISGGVHEQYF. CDR3 DNA sequence: TGTGCCATCAGTGGAGGAGTTCACGAGCAGTACTTC.

V gene TRBV15 combines with J gene TRBJ1-5, with D hard to call. This CDR3 has 14 residues. Germline V gives CDR1 LNHNV, CDR2 YYDKDF (reference sequence). The ends were cut back, 5 bases at V and 7 bases at J, with 15 bases in the middle. The CDR3 DNA sequence: TGTGCCACCAGCGCCCGCGCGACCGGGCAGCCCCAGCATTTT. Its protein is CATSARATGQPQHF.

The chain has TRBV6-1 and TRBJ1-5, with D uncertain. The V gene lost 3 bases and the J gene lost 5 bases, with 8 bases spanning the gap. Per germline, CDR1 MNHNS and CDR2 SASEGT. The CDR3 consists of 13 residues. The CDR3 loop reads CASSDPDYQPQHF. DNA of the CDR3: TGTGCCAGCAGTGACCCAGACTATCAGCCCCAGCATTTT.

The chain is built from TRBV2 and TRBJ2-2; 8 nucleotides agree with TRBD1. This CDR3 comprises 16 residues. Germline CDR1 reads SNHLY; CDR2 reads FYNNEI. The J segment lost 0 bases and the V segment lost 5 bases, leaving 5 bases of the junction unmatched. The CDR3 region is CASSRQGTSNTGELFF. CDR3 DNA sequence: TGTGCCAGCAGTCGACAGGGGACATCGAACACCGGGGAGCTGTTTTTT.

The chain carries TRBV6-1 and TRBJ2-7; D is perhaps TRBD1 (6 bases). Germline V CDR1 and CDR2: MNHNS, SASEGT. The ends were cut back, 4 bases at V and 2 bases at J, with 24 bases in the middle. This CDR3 comprises 18 residues. The CDR3 region is CASSARLDTSGHPYEQYF. DNA for the CDR3: TGTGCCAGCAGTGCGAGACTGGACACTTCGGGACACCCCTACGAGCAGTACTTC.

The chain joins TRBV5-1 to TRBJ2-7, with 7 positions matching TRBD1. The trim removed 3 bases at V and 3 bases at J, leaving 9 bases unmatched. The CDR3 is made up of 15 amino acids. From germline, CDR1 is SGHRS and CDR2 YFSETQ. The CDR3 DNA is TGCGCCAGCAGCTGGAAAGGACAGGTTAGCTACGAGCAGTACTTC. Amino acid sequence: CASSWKGQVSYEQYF.

This clone has just a few counts. This specimen includes other DNA sequences encoding the same CDR3. The chain couples TRBV5-4 to TRBJ1-1; possible D gene TRBD1, 5 bases. The CDR3 runs to 13 residues. Trimming took 4 bases from V and 6 from J, leaving 13 bases between them. CDR1 is SGHNT, CDR2 YYREEE, per germline (reference sequence). The CDR3 sequence is CASSPGRDPEAFF. CDR3 bases: TGTGCCAGCAGCCCCGGGCGGGACCCTGAAGCTTTCTTT.

This clone appeared a few times. V and J are TRBV5-5 and TRBJ2-5; 12 nucleotides agree with TRBD2. Germline CDR1 is SGHKS and CDR2 is YYEKEE (reference sequence). The CDR3 has 16 amino acids. J gave up 4 bases and V 2 bases, and 6 bases lay outside the gene matches. The CDR3 loop is CASSFRTSGAGETQYF. In DNA, the CDR3 is TGTGCCAGCAGCTTTCGGACTAGCGGGGCAGGAGAGACCCAGTACTTC.

V gene TRBV23-1 combines with J gene TRBJ2-2; the match to TRBD1 covers 8 bases. TRBV23-1 is recorded as an ORF, its role being uncertain. The CDR3 extends over 16 amino acids. V was pared by 4 bases and J by 6 bases, with 10 bases of the junction left unmatched. The CDR3, as DNA: TGCGCCAGCAGTCGAGGACAGGGTGAGTCGGCCGGGGAGCTGTTTTTT. It yields the protein CASSRGQGESAGELFF.

The rearrangement links TRBV2 to TRBJ1-2; possible D gene TRBD1, 5 bases. Trimming pared 3 bases from V and 4 bases from J, leaving 18 bases between. The germline CDR1 and CDR2 sequences are SNHLY and FYNNEI. This CDR3 is built from 16 residues. The CDR3 loop reads CASSEQGIGWSYGYTF. CDR3 DNA: TGTGCCAGCAGTGAGCAGGGAATCGGATGGAGCTATGGCTACACCTTC.

V is TRBV7-9 and J is TRBJ1-2, with a tentative D call TRBD1 (5 bases). The CDR3 runs 13 residues. With 5 bases removed from V and 3 bases from J, the gap between germline ends came to 10 bases. Germline CDR1 reads SEHNR; CDR2 reads FQNEAQ (reference sequence). The CDR3 loop is CASSPGGDYGYTF. The CDR3 nucleotides read TGTGCCAGCAGCCCCGGAGGGGACTATGGCTACACCTTC.

The J gene is TRBJ2-7, the V gene TRBV27; D unclear. The V gene's germline CDR1 is MNHEY and CDR2 SMNVEV (reference sequence). The V end lost 1 base, the J end lost 7 bases, and 20 bases lay between the germline ends. The CDR3 is 16 amino acids. The CDR3 DNA is TGTGCCAGCAGTTTATTATCGGCAGCGTCTGGTTTAGAGCAGTACTTC. It specifies CASSLLSAASGLEQYF.

On this clone: At one end, the junction sequence differs from germline, possibly due to a read error. This chain connects TRBV7-7 to TRBJ2-3; TRBD1 is a possible D gene (6 bases). The V gene's germline CDR1 is SSHAT and CDR2 FNYEAQ (reference sequence). The CDR3 loop spans 14 amino acids. The CDR3 region has the DNA TGTGCTAGCAGCTTACGAACAGGGTCAGATACGCAGTATTTT. Its translation: CASSLRTGSDTQYF.

This clone showed up just once. The chain recombines TRBV28 with TRBJ1-6; no definite D call. The CDR3 covers 13 residues. Germline V gene sequence: CDR1 MDHEN, CDR2 SYDVKM. The ends were cut back, 6 bases at V and 11 bases at J, with 14 bases in the middle. The CDR3 bases are TGTGCCAGCAGCTCTCCCAGTGGGCCACCCCTCCACTTT. It yields the protein CASSSPSGPPLHF.

CDR3 loop: CASSQALGYEQFF. In DNA form, the CDR3 reads TGCGCCAGCAGCCAAGCTTTGGGCTATGAGCAGTTCTTC. The gene calls are TRBV4-3 and TRBJ2-1; D is ambiguous. Germline V gene data show CDR1 as LGHNA and CDR2 as YSLEER. The CDR3 runs to 13 residues. V was pared by 1 base and J by 8 bases, with 9 bases between.

The V and J genes are TRBV30 and TRBJ2-2; TRBD2 is a possible D gene (6 bases). The CDR3 spans 14 residues. Between the trimmed V and J ends, which lost 8 bases and 4 bases, there was a span of 17 bases. Germline CDR1 is GTSNPN and CDR2 is SVGIG (reference sequence). The CDR3 region is CARGVVGGTGELFF. DNA of the CDR3: TGTGCCCGAGGGGTGGTGGGGGGCACCGGGGAGCTGTTTTTT.

This chain uses TRBV15 with TRBJ2-7, with no clear D. V was cut by 0 bases and J by 3 bases, with 6 bases left in between. The CDR3 contains 13 residues. Germline V gives CDR1 LNHNV, CDR2 YYDKDF (reference sequence). The CDR3 bases are TGTGCCACCAGCAGAGAAATTCGCTACGAGCAGTACTTC. This codes for CATSREIRYEQYF. The full variable domain, with the rest looked up from reference TRBV15 and TRBJ2-7, is DAMVIQNPRYQVTQFGKPVTLSCSQTLNHNVMYWYQQKSSQAPKLLFHYYDKDFNNEADTPDNFQSRRPNTSFCFLDIRSPGLGDTAMYLCATSREIRYEQYFGPGTRLTVT.

The chain employs TRBV5-1 and TRBJ2-2, with a tentative D call TRBD1 (5 bases). Trimming left V 3 bases short and J 6 bases short, with 9 bases between. Germline V gives CDR1 SGHRS, CDR2 YFSETQ. The CDR3 runs 13 residues. DNA of the CDR3: TGCGCCAGCAGCTGGGGCGGATCCGGGGAGCTGTTTTTT. Translated, it gives CASSWGGSGELFF.

The chain is built from TRBV5-1 and TRBJ2-7, with 7 bases matching TRBD1. CDR3 length equals 15 residues. Germline assignment: CDR1 SGHRS and CDR2 YFSETQ. With V trimmed by 3 bases and J by 3 bases, 9 bases remained unmatched. DNA for the CDR3: TGCGCCAGCAGCTCCGACAGGGCAGTAGTCTACGAGCAGTACTTC. Its protein is CASSSDRAVVYEQYF.

The V call is TRBV30, the J call TRBJ1-5; a possible D gene is TRBD1 (6 bases). V gave up 3 bases and J gave up 2 bases, with 11 bases separating them. Per germline, CDR1 GTSNPN and CDR2 SVGIG (reference sequence). This CDR3 is built from 14 residues. The CDR3 spells CAWSASGGNQPQHF. The CDR3 DNA reads TGTGCCTGGAGCGCCTCAGGGGGCAATCAGCCCCAGCATTTT.

The rearrangement joins TRBV13 to TRBJ2-7; 7 bases agree with TRBD1. The CDR3 is made up of 16 amino acids. Trimming took 5 bases from V and 4 from J; bases not matched to a gene: 14. Germline V gives CDR1 PRHDT, CDR2 FYEKMQ (reference sequence). Here the CDR3 reads CASSHRTGLTLYEQYF. DNA for the CDR3: TGTGCCAGCAGCCATCGGACAGGTCTCACACTTTACGAGCAGTACTTC.

This chain uses TRBV5-8 with TRBJ2-3; TRBD1 aligns across 8 bases. There are 14 residues in the CDR3. CDR1 is SGHTS and CDR2 is YDEGEE in the germline V gene. The V and J ends lost 5 bases and 6 bases, in that order; junction bases with no gene match: 8. The CDR3 loop is CASSFQGAGDTQYF. Written as DNA, the CDR3 is TGTGCCAGCAGTTTCCAGGGGGCAGGGGATACGCAGTATTTT.

Worth noting for this clone: The junction does not match germline at one end; this may be a read error. The genes are TRBV11-2 and TRBJ2-2; 8 nucleotides align to TRBD1. Germline CDR1 SGHAT, CDR2 FQNNGV. The CDR3 sequence is 15 residues long. CDR3 sequence reads: CASSPRTGNAGELFF. CDR3 nucleotides: TGTGCCAGCAGCCCGAGGACAGGGAACGCCGGGGAGCTGTTTTTT.

The chain links TRBV5-5 to TRBJ1-1; 9 bases fit TRBD1. Germline assignment: CDR1 SGHKS and CDR2 YYEKEE (reference sequence). Trimming cost V 1 base and J 6 bases; bases outside gene matches: 7. The CDR3 is made up of 15 amino acids. The CDR3 sequence: CASSLTGGASAEAFF. The CDR3 bases are TGTGCCAGCAGCTTGACAGGGGGCGCGTCGGCTGAAGCTTTCTTT.

The chain uses TRBV19 and TRBJ2-1; maybe TRBD2 (5 bases). Between the trimmed V and J ends, which lost 3 bases and 0 bases, there was a span of 9 bases. The CDR3 totals 15 residues. CDR1 and CDR2 from the germline V gene are LNHDA and SQIVND (reference sequence). CDR3 in DNA: TGTGCCAGTAGTATGGTCGAGGGCTCCTACAATGAGCAGTTCTTC. Translated: CASSMVEGSYNEQFF.

The chain combines TRBV4-3 with TRBJ1-6; D remains unclear. Germline V gene data show CDR1 as LGHNA and CDR2 as YSLEER. The CDR3 covers 16 residues. V gave up 3 bases and J gave up 8 bases, with 17 bases separating them. The CDR3 sequence: CASSQEDPTADSPLHF. CDR3 in DNA: TGCGCCAGCAGCCAGGAAGATCCCACGGCGGATTCACCCCTCCACTTT.

The table lists this clone with a few counts. The chain uses TRBV7-8 and TRBJ1-1, with a possible D match to TRBD1 (6 bases). The CDR3 spans 15 residues. CDR1 is SGHVS and CDR2 is FQNEAQ in the germline V gene. V was clipped by 7 bases and J by 2 bases, with 17 bases between them. CDR3 nucleotide sequence: TGTGCCAGCAACGAAAAGGGGACATTTAACACTGAAGCTTTCTTT. Amino acid sequence: CASNEKGTFNTEAFF. Full variable domain (outside the CDR3, taken from reference TRBV7-8 and TRBJ1-1): GAGVSQSPRYKVAKRGQDVALRCDPISGHVSLFWYQQALGQGPEFLTYFQNEAQLDKSGLPSDRFFAERPEGSVSTLKIQRTQQEDSAVYLCASNEKGTFNTEAFFGQGTRLTVV.